These 14 T cell receptor beta chains originate from one sample sequenced in a study of T cell responses to AZD1222 COVID-19 vaccine. The assay was immunoSEQ multiplex PCR, and TCRdb's table has in-frame clones only and misses some. The data hold about 130,000 clones, with approximately 93% observed a single time. Sequencing used peripheral blood, obtained on day 0 of AZD1222 vaccination. These receptor sequences come from an adult in good health.

V and J are TRBV5-1 and TRBJ2-1, with 10 bases lining up with TRBD2. V lost 4 bases, J lost 8 bases, and 6 bases stayed unmatched. The V gene's germline CDR1 is SGHRS and CDR2 YFSETQ. The CDR3 is made up of 14 amino acids. The CDR3 DNA follows: TGCGCCAGCAGCGGGCTAGCGGGAGTGGATGAGCAGTTCTTC. This gives the protein CASSGLAGVDEQFF.

This chain uses TRBV30 with TRBJ2-2; D is uncertain. The CDR3 runs to 13 residues. V was cut by 0 bases and J by 6 bases, with 8 bases left in between. Germline V gene lookup returns CDR1 GTSNPN and CDR2 SVGIG (reference sequence). The CDR3 region has the DNA TGTGCCTGGAGTGTACTGGGTTCCGGGGAGCTGTTTTTT. Amino acids: CAWSVLGSGELFF.

The CDR3 nucleotides read TGCGCCAGCAGCTCACAGGGTTTGGGCAATTCACCCCTCCACTTT. Its protein product is CASSSQGLGNSPLHF. The chain links TRBV4-3 to TRBJ1-6; tentatively, D is TRBD1 (6 bases). The V and J ends lost 5 bases and 7 bases respectively, with 15 bases between them. CDR1 is LGHNA, CDR2 YSLEER, per germline. This CDR3 has 15 amino acids.

The chain carries TRBV28 and TRBJ1-2; the D is unclear. The CDR3 has 12 residues. The germline CDR1 and CDR2 sequences are MDHEN and SYDVKM. Trimming shortened V by 5 bases and J by 5 bases, and 9 bases separated the two germline ends. DNA for the CDR3: TGTGCCAGCAGTCCCGATCGGTATGGCTACACCTTC. Translation: CASSPDRYGYTF.

This clone was seen just once. The chain couples TRBV5-8 to TRBJ1-3; D not resolved. Germline loops: CDR1 SGHTS, CDR2 YDEGEE. This CDR3 contains 14 residues. Trimming removed 0 bases at V and 4 bases at J, with 8 bases between. CDR3 in amino acids: CASSLASLGNTIYF. The DNA of the CDR3 is TGTGCCAGCAGCTTGGCCAGTCTGGGAAACACCATATATTTT.

This clone was seen once. V and J are TRBV18 and TRBJ2-2; D might be TRBD1 (7 bases). V lost 5 bases, J lost 4 bases, and 14 bases lay in between. The germline V gene has CDR1 KGHSH and CDR2 LQKENI. The CDR3 is made up of 15 amino acids. In DNA form, the CDR3 reads TGTGCCAGCTCAAAGGACAGGAGGGGCACCGGGGAGCTGTTTTTT. As protein: CASSKDRRGTGELFF.

The table lists this clone with a count of one. The chain couples TRBV27 to TRBJ1-4, with D perhaps TRBD1 (6 bases). The CDR3 extends over 14 amino acids. The germline V gene has CDR1 MNHEY and CDR2 SMNVEV (reference sequence). The V gene lost 2 bases and the J gene lost 13 bases, with 17 bases spanning the gap. The CDR3 region has the DNA TGTGCCAGCAGTTTAACGGATTCCTCAGGGGTACTGTTTTTT. Translated: CASSLTDSSGVLFF.

The chain links TRBV6-5 to TRBJ2-1, with D possibly matching TRBD1 (5 bases). V lost 5 bases and J 8 bases, leaving 16 bases between the germline ends. Germline CDR1 and CDR2: MNHEY and SVGAGI. This CDR3 region has 14 residues. The CDR3 protein is CASSPRQGGYEQFF. The CDR3 bases are TGTGCCAGCAGTCCCCGCCAGGGTGGGTATGAGCAGTTCTTC.

The CDR3 loop reads CASSLTKDTQYF. The CDR3 DNA reads TGCGCCAGCAGCTTGACTAAAGATACGCAGTATTTT. The chain is built from TRBV5-1 and TRBJ2-3; no clear D. CDR3 length: 12 residues. Germline V CDR1 and CDR2: SGHRS, YFSETQ. The ends were cut back, 1 base at V and 5 bases at J, with 5 bases in the middle.

In DNA form, the CDR3 reads TGTGCCAGCAGCTCCTACGAGCAGTACTTC. Encoded protein: CASSSYEQYF. This chain uses TRBV27 with TRBJ2-7; no firm D call. The V and J ends lost 6 bases and 0 bases respectively, with 0 bases between them. The germline V gene encodes CDR1 MNHEY and CDR2 SMNVEV (reference sequence). The CDR3 is 10 amino acids.

The J gene is TRBJ1-5, the V gene TRBV7-8; D gene unclear. CDR3 length equals 14 residues. CDR1 and CDR2 (germline): SGHVS, FQNEAQ. The ends were cut back, 1 base at V and 6 bases at J, with 10 bases in the middle. DNA for the CDR3: TGTGCCAGCAGCTTAGTTGCCGGCGGTCAGCCCCAGCATTTT. It codes for CASSLVAGGQPQHF.

The genes are TRBV2 and TRBJ1-1; 10 bases align to TRBD1. CDR3 length: 18 amino acids. V was pared by 6 bases and J by 0 bases, with 13 bases of the junction left unmatched. The germline V gene has CDR1 SNHLY and CDR2 FYNNEI. The CDR3 region has the DNA TGTGCCAGCAGGGAAACCCTAGACAGGGGGCGAGTGAACACTGAAGCTTTCTTT. Translating it yields CASRETLDRGRVNTEAFF.

CDR3 amino acids: CASSEGGTDTQYF. The DNA for the CDR3 is TGTGCCAGCAGTGAAGGGGGCACAGATACGCAGTATTTT. V gene TRBV6-1 combines with J gene TRBJ2-3; D is uncertain. Germline values: CDR1 MNHNS, CDR2 SASEGT. V was trimmed by 1 base and J by 1 base, leaving 3 bases between them. The length of the CDR3 is 13 residues.

The chain employs TRBV28 and TRBJ2-2; D remains ambiguous. This CDR3 has 16 amino acids. V was pared by 6 bases and J by 1 base, with 15 bases between. The germline gives CDR1 MDHEN, CDR2 SYDVKM. The CDR3 region has the DNA TGTGCCAGCAGACCCGGCGAGACTTGGAACACCGGGGAGCTGTTTTTT. Translation: CASRPGETWNTGELFF.